The sequence of this T cell receptor beta chain was determined in a study of T cells in Graves' hyperthyroidism and ophthalmopathy. Whole-study results and caveats: The model forecast ophthalmopathy, anticipating it by a median around 6.4 months before onset.

This clonotype showed up just a few times. The antigen is not known. Trimming cost V 0 bases and J 3 bases; bases outside gene matches: 8. This CDR3 region has 16 residues. CDR1 and CDR2 (germline): SGHKS, YYEKEE (reference sequence). The TCR beta CDR3 regions underwent amplification using RNA transcripts as the source. Using the HTBI primer set, a first-round RT-PCR was run on the TCR CDR3. One entry per CDR3 protein results from TCRdb running MiXCR on the multiplex PCR reads. Found here are a few hundred thousand distinct CDR3 sequences, roughly 16% of them singletons; the top ten hold less than 3.5%. From around 11 ml of fresh peripheral blood, PBMCs were isolated.

The chain links TRBV5-5 to TRBJ1-2; 7 bases agree with TRBD1. The sequenced material came from blood. The receptor comes from a woman aged 35 to 49 with Graves' ophthalmopathy. CDR3 DNA sequence: TGTGCCAGCAGCTTGGCCAGTGACAGGGCTGACTATGGCTACACCTTC. Encoded protein: CASSLASDRADYGYTF.